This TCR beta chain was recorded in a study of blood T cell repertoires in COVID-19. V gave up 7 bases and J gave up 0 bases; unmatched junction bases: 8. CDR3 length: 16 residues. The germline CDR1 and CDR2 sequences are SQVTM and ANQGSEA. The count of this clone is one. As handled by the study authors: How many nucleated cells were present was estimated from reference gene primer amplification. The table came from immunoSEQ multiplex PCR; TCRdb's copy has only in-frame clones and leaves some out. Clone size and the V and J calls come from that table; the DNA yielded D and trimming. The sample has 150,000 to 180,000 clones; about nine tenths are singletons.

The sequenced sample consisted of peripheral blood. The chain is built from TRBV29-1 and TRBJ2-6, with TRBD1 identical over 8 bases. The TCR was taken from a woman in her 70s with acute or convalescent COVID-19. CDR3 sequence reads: CSAGTGVSSGANVLTF. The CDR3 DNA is TGCAGCGCCGGGACAGGTGTTTCCTCTGGGGCCAACGTCCTGACTTTC.